This TCR beta chain originates from a study of naive and memory T cell subsets. General study findings and limits: TCR transcript changes with activation or differentiation may affect this RNA method.

Whole blood, around 2.5 ml, came from adult healthy volunteers. A UMI-containing oligonucleotide was joined by 3' ligation to the TCR cDNA template. Trimming removed 2 bases at V and 4 bases at J, with 15 bases between. The germline gives CDR1 MNHEY, CDR2 SVGAGI. The CDR3 has 15 amino acids. Alpha and beta constant region primers primed reverse transcription for blood and skin samples. TCRdb used MiXCR to reprocess the 5' RACE reads, holding one entry per CDR3 protein. The sample contains about 22,000 distinct CDR3 sequences, about 4.4% of which appear only once. This clonotype has ten or more counts. The antigen is not known.

The rearrangement joins TRBV6-5 to TRBJ2-7; D tentatively fits TRBD1 or TRBD2 (6 bases each). This TCR derives from a male donor in good health. CDR3 sequence reads: CASSYGGQNSYEQYF. CDR3 sequence (DNA): TGTGCCAGCAGTTACGGGGGGCAGAACTCATACGAGCAGTACTTC.